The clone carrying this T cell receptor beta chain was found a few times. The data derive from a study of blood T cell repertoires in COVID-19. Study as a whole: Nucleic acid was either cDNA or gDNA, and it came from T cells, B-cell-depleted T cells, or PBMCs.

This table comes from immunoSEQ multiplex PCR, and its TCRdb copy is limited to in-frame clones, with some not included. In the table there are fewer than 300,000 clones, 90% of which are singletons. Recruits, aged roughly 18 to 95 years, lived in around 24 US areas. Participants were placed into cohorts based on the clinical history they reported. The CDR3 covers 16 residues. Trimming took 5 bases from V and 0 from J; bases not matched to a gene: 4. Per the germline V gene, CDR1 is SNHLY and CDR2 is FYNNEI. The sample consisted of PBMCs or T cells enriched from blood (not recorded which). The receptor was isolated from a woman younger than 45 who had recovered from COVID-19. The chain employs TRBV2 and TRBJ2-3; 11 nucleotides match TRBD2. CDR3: CASSLWTSGSTDTQYF. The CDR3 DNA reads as TGTGCCAGCAGTCTATGGACTAGCGGGAGCACAGATACGCAGTATTTT.